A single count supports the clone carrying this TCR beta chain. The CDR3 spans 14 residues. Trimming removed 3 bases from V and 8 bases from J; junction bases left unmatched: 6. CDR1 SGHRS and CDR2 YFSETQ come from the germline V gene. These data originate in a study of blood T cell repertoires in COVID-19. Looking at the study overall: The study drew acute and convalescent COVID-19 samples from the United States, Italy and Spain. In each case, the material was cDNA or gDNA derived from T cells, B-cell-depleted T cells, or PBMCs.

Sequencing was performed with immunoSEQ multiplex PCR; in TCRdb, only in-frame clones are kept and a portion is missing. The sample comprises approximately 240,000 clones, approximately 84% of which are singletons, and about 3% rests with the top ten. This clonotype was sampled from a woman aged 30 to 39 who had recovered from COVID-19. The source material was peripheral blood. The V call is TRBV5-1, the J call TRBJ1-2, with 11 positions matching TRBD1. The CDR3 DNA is TGCGCCAGCAGCTCCCGGACAGGGGGCATGGGCTACACCTTC. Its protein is CASSSRTGGMGYTF.